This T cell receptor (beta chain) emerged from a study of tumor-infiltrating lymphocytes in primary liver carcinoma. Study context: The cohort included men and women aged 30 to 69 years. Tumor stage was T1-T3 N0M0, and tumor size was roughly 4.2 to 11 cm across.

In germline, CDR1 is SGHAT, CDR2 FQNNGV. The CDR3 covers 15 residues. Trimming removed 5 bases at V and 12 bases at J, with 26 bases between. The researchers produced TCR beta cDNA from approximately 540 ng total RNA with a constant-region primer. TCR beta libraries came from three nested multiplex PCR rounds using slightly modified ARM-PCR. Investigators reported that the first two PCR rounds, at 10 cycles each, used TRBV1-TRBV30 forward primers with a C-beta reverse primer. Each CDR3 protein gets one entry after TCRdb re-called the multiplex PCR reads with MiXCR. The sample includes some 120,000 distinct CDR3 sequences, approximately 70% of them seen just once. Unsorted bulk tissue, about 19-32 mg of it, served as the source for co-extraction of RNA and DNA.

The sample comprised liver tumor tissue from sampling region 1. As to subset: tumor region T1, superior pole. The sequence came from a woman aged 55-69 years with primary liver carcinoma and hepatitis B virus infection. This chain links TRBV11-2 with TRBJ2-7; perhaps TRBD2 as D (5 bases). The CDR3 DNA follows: TGTGCCAGCAGCCTAGGTCTCGGACTGGTCGCGAAGCTGTACTTC. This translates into CASSLGLGLVAKLYF.